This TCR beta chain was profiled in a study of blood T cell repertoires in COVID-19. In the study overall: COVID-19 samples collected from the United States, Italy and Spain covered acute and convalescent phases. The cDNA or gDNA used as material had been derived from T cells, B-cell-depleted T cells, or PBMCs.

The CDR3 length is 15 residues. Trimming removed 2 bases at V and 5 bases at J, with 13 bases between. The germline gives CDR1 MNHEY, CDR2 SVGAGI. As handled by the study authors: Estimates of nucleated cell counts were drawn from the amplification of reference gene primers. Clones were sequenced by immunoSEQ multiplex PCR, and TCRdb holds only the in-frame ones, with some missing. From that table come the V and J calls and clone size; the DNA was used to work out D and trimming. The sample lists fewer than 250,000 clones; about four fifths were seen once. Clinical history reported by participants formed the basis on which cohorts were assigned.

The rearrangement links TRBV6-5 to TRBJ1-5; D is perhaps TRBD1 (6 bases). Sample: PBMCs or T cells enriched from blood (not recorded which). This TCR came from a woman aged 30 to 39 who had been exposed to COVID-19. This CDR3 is CASSYHSGGDQPQHF. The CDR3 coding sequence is TGTGCCAGCAGTTACCACTCGGGGGGCGATCAGCCCCAGCATTTT.